This T cell receptor beta chain came from a study of blood T cell repertoires in COVID-19. Looking at the study overall: COVID-19 samples collected from the United States, Italy and Spain covered acute and convalescent phases.

Germline CDR1 MNHEY, CDR2 SMNVEV (reference sequence). The CDR3 spans 13 residues. Trimming stripped 6 bases from V and 11 bases from J, with 19 bases between. In the original analysis: Reference gene primer amplification in the assay estimated nucleated cell counts. The table came from immunoSEQ multiplex PCR; TCRdb's copy has only in-frame clones and leaves some out. V, J and clone size are those of that table, while D and trimming were read from the DNA. The data contain some 170,000 clones, around 90% of them seen just once; the ten biggest clones take up 3% to 4.5%. Sequences were obtained from peripheral blood. The V call is TRBV27, the J call TRBJ1-1; D is ambiguous. The source of this sequence is a woman in her sixties who had recovered from COVID-19. CDR3 DNA sequence: TGTGCCAGCAGGCTAGCCAACGGGATTTCGGCTTTCTTT. Translated: CASRLANGISAFF.